The clone carrying this TCR beta chain has only a few counts. In the original analysis: Amplification with reference gene primers provided the estimates of nucleated cell counts. Using immunoSEQ multiplex PCR, the repertoire was profiled, and TCRdb retains in-frame clones only, with some absent. V, J and clone size reflect that table, while D and trimming were determined from the DNA. This sample has roughly 200,000 clones, with 86% found just once. CDR3 length equals 18 residues. V lost 4 bases, J lost 2 bases, and 13 bases stayed unmatched. Germline V lookup: CDR1 SGDLS, CDR2 YYNGEE. All enrollees were about 18 to 89 years old and from 20 to 25 US areas. The sample originates from a study of blood T cell repertoires in COVID-19.

This receptor was obtained from a woman aged 25 to 39 who had recovered from COVID-19. The chain recombines TRBV9 with TRBJ2-3; 10 bases line up with TRBD1. Source material: PBMCs or T cells enriched from blood (not recorded which). The CDR3 here is CASSPRPMTGGSTDTQYF. CDR3 in DNA: TGTGCCAGCAGCCCGAGGCCAATGACAGGGGGCTCCACAGATACGCAGTATTTT.